These T cell receptor beta chains were read from a single sample in a study of shared clonotypes between healthy human individuals. Sequencing used immunoSEQ multiplex PCR; TCRdb keeps in-frame clones, though not all of them. The profile shows around 690,000 clones, roughly 91% of them singletons. Sequencing was carried out using memory CD8+ T cells from PBMCs. These receptors were taken from a man between 18 and 35 years old in good health. Some clones in this sample may be carry-over from other donors' samples. CDR3s include the opening cysteine and the closing phenylalanine or tryptophan. Fields, in order: D gene, clone size, J gene, V gene, CDR3 protein, CDR3 DNA. The D gene is left open where the match is weak. The listing skips clone size in some rows; elsewhere it reads once, few, many or a size class.

>.|.|TRBJ2-7|TRBV10-3
CAISDPDKFYEQYF
TGTGCCATCAGTGACCCGGACAAGTTCTACGAGCAGTACTTC
>TRBD1|.|TRBJ2-7|TRBV11-2
CASTPGTGAIEQYF
TGTGCCAGCACCCCCGGGACAGGGGCAATCGAGCAGTACTTC
>TRBD2|.|TRBJ2-7|TRBV18
CASSPLSGSLEQYF
TGTGCCAGCTCACCCCTGAGCGGGAGCCTCGAGCAGTACTTC
>.|.|TRBJ2-3|TRBV5-1
CASSASGRITDTQYF
TGCGCCAGCAGCGCCTCGGGGCGAATCACAGATACGCAGTATTTT
>.|few|TRBJ2-7|TRBV6-1
CASSEVAEPSYEQYF
TGTGCCAGCAGTGAAGTAGCAGAACCGTCCTACGAGCAGTACTTC
>.|.|TRBJ1-1|TRBV2
CASSGGADRGPPDTEAFF
TGTGCCAGCAGTGGGGGGGCCGACAGAGGCCCACCAGACACTGAAGCTTTCTTT
>.|.|TRBJ2-1|TRBV29-1
CSVGEGLFF
TGCAGCGTTGGGGAAGGACTGTTCTTC
>.|few|TRBJ1-1|TRBV7-9
CASSFTGGLNTEAFF
TGTGCCAGCAGCTTTACGGGGGGACTTAACACTGAAGCTTTCTTT
>.|.|TRBJ1-5|TRBV7-8
CASSGTGNSNQPQHF
TGTGCCAGCAGCGGAACAGGGAATAGCAATCAGCCCCAGCATTTT
>.|.|TRBJ2-7|TRBV18
CASSPTGGSTYEQYF
TGTGCCAGCTCACCAACCGGGGGCTCCACCTACGAGCAGTACTTC
>.|.|TRBJ1-5|TRBV27
CASSPFPPTAYSNQPQHF
TGTGCCAGCAGTCCATTCCCGCCGACAGCTTATAGCAATCAGCCCCAGCATTTT
>.|.|TRBJ1-2|TRBV27
CASSLKAQLHYGYTF
TGTGCCAGCAGTTTAAAAGCACAGCTTCACTATGGCTACACCTTC
>TRBD1|few|TRBJ1-2|TRBV28
CATQQGNYGYTF
TGTGCCACCCAACAGGGGAACTATGGCTACACCTTC
>.|.|TRBJ2-7|TRBV28
CASRPSTYEQYF
TGTGCCAGCAGGCCCTCCACCTACGAGCAGTACTTC
>.|.|TRBJ2-7|TRBV7-9
CASSLGRAYEQYF
TGTGCCAGCAGCTTAGGCAGGGCCTACGAGCAGTACTTC
>.|.|TRBJ2-1|TRBV7-9
CASSGAGEQFF
TGTGCCAGCTCCGGAGCGGGTGAGCAGTTCTTC
>.|.|TRBJ2-1|TRBV19
CASSLATYNEQFF
TGTGCCAGTAGTTTGGCGACTTACAATGAGCAGTTCTTC
>TRBD2|.|TRBJ2-7|TRBV7-3
CASSSGSGRAFSYEQYF
TGTGCCAGCAGCTCAGGTAGCGGGAGGGCCTTTTCCTACGAGCAGTACTTC
>TRBD1|.|TRBJ1-4|TRBV27
CASSRLPGQGTEKLFF
TGTGCCAGCAGTCGACTCCCGGGACAGGGGACTGAAAAACTGTTTTTT
>.|.|TRBJ2-7|TRBV12-5
CASGLVLGTSYEQYF
TGTGCTAGTGGTTTGGTATTGGGAACCTCCTACGAGCAGTACTTC
>TRBD1|.|TRBJ2-5|TRBV28
CASSSGTGLETQYF
TGTGCCAGCAGCTCCGGGACAGGGCTGGAGACCCAGTACTTC
>.|.|TRBJ2-7|TRBV6-5
CASSYGGEGLEQYF
TGTGCCAGCAGTTATGGGGGAGAGGGGCTCGAGCAGTACTTC
>.|.|TRBJ2-1|TRBV7-6
CASSPGWQGPNNEQFF
TGTGCCAGCAGCCCAGGTTGGCAGGGCCCCAACAATGAGCAGTTCTTC
>.|.|TRBJ2-1|TRBV7-9
CASSPLYNEQFF
TGTGCCAGCAGCCCCTTGTACAATGAGCAGTTCTTC
>TRBD1|.|TRBJ1-2|TRBV5-4
CASSLDVAGGIYGYTF
TGTGCCAGCAGCTTGGATGTCGCAGGGGGAATATATGGCTACACCTTC
>.|once|TRBJ2-7|TRBV11-2
CASSLGAKDEQYF
TGTGCCAGCAGCTTAGGGGCCAAGGACGAGCAGTACTTC
>.|.|TRBJ2-2|TRBV9
CASSPTGLGTGELFF
TGTGCCAGCAGCCCCACAGGTCTTGGCACCGGGGAGCTGTTTTTT
>.|.|TRBJ2-7|TRBV19
CASSSRDPYSYEQYF
TGTGCCAGTAGTAGCCGGGACCCCTATTCCTACGAGCAGTACTTC
>TRBD2|.|TRBJ2-3|TRBV28
CASSLGREGPNTDTQYF
TGTGCCAGCAGTTTGGGACGGGAGGGCCCCAACACAGATACGCAGTATTTT
>.|.|TRBJ2-7|TRBV7-2
CASSLAIAVLSYEQYF
TGTGCCAGCAGCTTAGCGATAGCAGTACTCTCCTACGAGCAGTACTTC
>.|.|TRBJ1-3|TRBV7-9
CASTNRRVSSGNTIYF
TGTGCCAGCACCAACAGACGGGTCAGCTCTGGAAACACCATATATTTT